The 27 T cell receptor beta chains in this list originate from one sample, sequenced in a study of spatial heterogeneity in lung cancer. The time point was: sample taken at primary tumor resection. TCRdb itself ran the 5' RACE reads through MiXCR, one entry per CDR3 protein. Here the sample spans around 45,000 distinct CDR3 sequences, roughly 15% being singletons. Sample: PBMCs, taken at surgery. These receptors came from a male donor with early-stage non-small cell lung cancer.

This clonotype was observed a few times. This sequence joins TRBV5-1 and TRBJ2-1, with D perhaps matching TRBD1 (6 bases). Per germline, CDR1 SGHRS and CDR2 YFSETQ. V was trimmed by 0 bases and J by 5 bases, leaving 6 bases between them. This CDR3 is 13 amino acids long. The CDR3 loop is CASSLDRDNEQFF. The CDR3 DNA follows: TGCGCCAGCAGCTTGGACAGGGACAATGAGCAGTTCTTC.

This clonotype showed up many times. The V call is TRBV20-1, the J call TRBJ1-1; unclear D gene. From germline, CDR1 is DFQATT and CDR2 SNEGSKA (reference sequence). V lost 6 bases and J lost 6, with 8 bases in between. The CDR3 contains 10 residues. The CDR3 loop is CSARVSEAFF. The CDR3 coding sequence is TGCAGTGCCCGGGTCTCTGAAGCTTTCTTT.

The chain links TRBV3-1 to TRBJ2-5; TRBD2 matches at 7 bases. This CDR3 is 16 amino acids long. V shed 4 bases, J shed 2 bases, and the junction held 10 bases outside the gene matches. Germline CDR1 is LGHDT and CDR2 is YNNKEL (reference sequence). CDR3 region: CASSRELAIKQETQYF. CDR3 nucleotides: TGTGCCAGCAGCCGGGAACTAGCGATCAAACAAGAGACCCAGTACTTC.

This clonotype was observed a handful of times. The chain carries TRBV19 and TRBJ2-4, with TRBD1 as a possible D gene (6 bases). Trimming took off 5 bases at V and 7 bases at J, with 15 bases between the two ends. The germline V gene encodes CDR1 LNHDA and CDR2 SQIVND (reference sequence). The CDR3 sequence is 14 residues long. The CDR3 nucleotides are TGTGCCAGTAGTTCACCCGGGGACAAGAACATTCAGTACTTC. This encodes CASSSPGDKNIQYF.

This clonotype was found many times. This rearrangement joins TRBV9 to TRBJ1-6; 8 bases match TRBD1. J was trimmed by 10 bases and V by 2 bases; bases with no gene match: 8. The CDR3 runs 15 residues. The germline V gene has CDR1 SGDLS and CDR2 YYNGEE. The CDR3 DNA follows: TGTGCCAGCAGCGTCTCGGACAGGGACGGGTCACCCCTCCACTTT. Its protein is CASSVSDRDGSPLHF.

This clonotype was detected ten times or more. The rearrangement joins TRBV7-2 to TRBJ1-2; possible D gene TRBD1, 6 bases. The V end lost 5 bases, the J end lost 0 bases, and 13 bases lay between the germline ends. Germline V CDR1 and CDR2: SGHTA, FQGNSA. The CDR3 has 15 residues. The CDR3 bases are TGTGCCAGCAGCCCCCACCGGACAGCTAACTATGGCTACACCTTC. It specifies CASSPHRTANYGYTF. Filled out from reference TRBV7-2 and TRBJ1-2, the complete variable domain reads GAGVSQSPSNKVTEKGKDVELRCDPISGHTALYWYRQSLGQGLEFLIYFQGNSAPDKSGLPSDRFSAERTGGSVSTLTIQRTQQEDSAVYLCASSPHRTANYGYTFGSGTRLTVV.

The chain couples TRBV5-1 to TRBJ1-1; no definite D call. The germline V gene encodes CDR1 SGHRS and CDR2 YFSETQ. V lost 4 bases to trimming and J lost 6 bases, with 22 bases between them. The CDR3 is 16 residues long. The CDR3 sequence: CASSTGSDGRAPEAFF. CDR3 DNA: TGCGCCAGCAGCACCGGTTCCGATGGGCGGGCCCCTGAAGCTTTCTTT.

This clonotype was seen at least ten times. The rearrangement uses TRBV29-1 and TRBJ2-1, with 9 bases matching TRBD2. V was pared by 1 base and J by 2 bases, with 18 bases of the junction left unmatched. Germline lookup yields CDR1 SQVTM and CDR2 ANQGSEA. The CDR3 has 20 amino acids. CDR3 bases: TGCAGCGTTGAAGTGTTGCCAGGGAGAGGACTAGCGTCCACCTACAATGAGCAGTTCTTC. Encoded protein: CSVEVLPGRGLASTYNEQFF.

This chain links TRBV4-1 with TRBJ2-5, with D possibly matching TRBD1 (6 bases). The CDR3 covers 15 residues. In germline, CDR1 is MGHRA, CDR2 YSYEKL. The V gene lost 1 base and the J gene lost 7 bases, with 16 bases spanning the gap. The CDR3 DNA is TGCGCCAGCAGCCAAGGGCTCAGGGGCGCAGGGACCCAGTACTTC. This codes for CASSQGLRGAGTQYF.

This clonotype was seen at least ten times. The chain carries TRBV9 and TRBJ1-2; D unclear. The CDR3 length is 11 residues. The V end was cut by 7 bases, the J end by 6 bases, with 10 bases between. CDR1 and CDR2 (germline): SGDLS, YYNGEE. CDR3 region: CASLTSNGYTF. In DNA form, the CDR3 reads TGTGCCAGCCTGACGAGTAATGGCTACACCTTC.

This clonotype was detected ten times or more. This chain connects TRBV6-2 or TRBV6-3 to TRBJ2-7; perhaps TRBD1 as D (6 bases). The germline V and J ends were trimmed by 2 bases and 3 bases, with 8 bases remaining between them. The germline V gene encodes CDR1 MNHEY and CDR2 SVGEGT. The CDR3 has 13 amino acids. CDR3 in amino acids: CASSYEQGYEQYF. The CDR3 DNA reads TGTGCCAGCAGTTACGAACAGGGCTACGAGCAGTACTTC.

This clonotype was seen many times. The chain has TRBV27 and TRBJ1-5, with 8 bases that match TRBD1. The CDR3 runs to 14 residues. V was clipped by 5 bases and J by 5 bases; unmatched bases: 5. Germline V gene lookup returns CDR1 MNHEY and CDR2 SMNVEV (reference sequence). The CDR3 spells CASSRGQGYQPQHF. Here the CDR3 DNA reads TGTGCCAGCAGTCGCGGACAGGGCTATCAGCCCCAGCATTTT.

This clonotype was counted at least ten times. In DNA form, the CDR3 reads TGTGCCAGCAGCCAAGATTTTGGATACAATGAGCAGTTCTTC. This gives the protein CASSQDFGYNEQFF. The rearrangement joins TRBV14 to TRBJ2-1; D not resolved. V was cut by 0 bases and J by 4 bases, with 7 bases left in between. The CDR3 runs to 14 residues. CDR1 SGHDN and CDR2 FVKESK come from the germline V gene.

This clonotype came up a few times. The chain couples TRBV2 to TRBJ2-3; TRBD1 matches 7 bases. The CDR3 is 14 residues long. The V gene end was trimmed by 7 bases and the J gene end by 6 bases; junction bases not matched to a gene: 10. CDR1 is SNHLY, CDR2 FYNNEI, per germline. CDR3 DNA sequence: TGTGCCAGCATCGTCCAGGGGGAGTTGGATACGCAGTATTTT. Translating it yields CASIVQGELDTQYF.

This clonotype was observed many times. This chain connects TRBV4-1 to TRBJ1-1; weak D call: TRBD1 (5 bases). V dropped 6 bases and J dropped 0 bases, with 26 bases sitting between them. The CDR3 consists of 19 residues. The V gene's germline CDR1 is MGHRA and CDR2 YSYEKL. CDR3 region: CASRRGVQAAPPLNTEAFF. CDR3 DNA: TGCGCCAGCAGACGAGGGGTACAGGCAGCCCCTCCGCTGAACACTGAAGCTTTCTTT.

V gene TRBV5-6 combines with J gene TRBJ1-3; unclear D gene. Trimming stripped 0 bases from V and 4 bases from J, with 5 bases between. CDR1 is SGHDT and CDR2 is YYEEEE in the germline V gene. This CDR3 region has 13 residues. CDR3 region: CASSLARGNTIYF. The CDR3 nucleotides are TGTGCCAGCAGCTTGGCCAGGGGAAACACCATATATTTT. Drawing the rest from reference TRBV5-6 and TRBJ1-3, the complete variable domain is DAGVTQSPTHLIKTRGQQVTLRCSPKSGHDTVSWYQQALGQGPQFIFQYYEEEERQRGNFPDRFSGHQFPNYSSELNVNALLLGDSALYLCASSLARGNTIYFGEGSWLTVV.

Only a few counts were recorded for this clonotype. The J gene is TRBJ2-5, the V gene TRBV27, with a possible D match to TRBD2 (6 bases). The germline V gene encodes CDR1 MNHEY and CDR2 SMNVEV (reference sequence). The CDR3 is 13 amino acids. Between the trimmed V and J ends, which lost 3 bases and 2 bases, there was a span of 7 bases. In nucleotides, the CDR3 is TGTGCCAGCAGTTTGCGGGGACAAGAGACCCAGTACTTC. Amino acid sequence: CASSLRGQETQYF.

This clonotype appeared many times. The chain joins TRBV6-5 to TRBJ2-6; D is uncertain. Trimming shortened V by 3 bases and J by 0 bases, and 3 bases separated the two germline ends. CDR3 length: 14 amino acids. Germline CDR1 MNHEY, CDR2 SVGAGI. Here the CDR3 reads CASSYGSGANVLTF. DNA for the CDR3: TGTGCCAGCAGTTATGGCTCTGGGGCCAACGTCCTGACTTTC.

The rearrangement links TRBV9 to TRBJ2-1; 9 nucleotides line up with TRBD1. With 7 bases clipped from V and 3 bases from J, the junction kept 2 bases outside the gene matches. Germline loops: CDR1 SGDLS, CDR2 YYNGEE. This CDR3 comprises 13 residues. CDR3 sequence (DNA): TGTGCCAGCGGGGGACAGGGCTACAATGAGCAGTTCTTC. This codes for CASGGQGYNEQFF.

This clonotype was found a few times. The CDR3 nucleotides read TGCAGCGTCAAGACAGGGGGCGGCTACGAGCAGTACTTC. This sequence encodes CSVKTGGGYEQYF. The chain is built from TRBV29-1 and TRBJ2-7; 10 bases match TRBD1. V was clipped by 6 bases and J by 3 bases; unmatched bases: 5. This CDR3 is built from 13 residues. CDR1 SQVTM and CDR2 ANQGSEA come from the germline V gene.

This clonotype occurred a few times. The V gene is TRBV29-1, the J gene TRBJ2-7; D is perhaps TRBD2 (6 bases). Trimming cost V 4 bases and J 7 bases, with 17 bases left between them. The germline gives CDR1 SQVTM, CDR2 ANQGSEA. This CDR3 comprises 13 residues. The CDR3 DNA follows: TGCAGCGTTGGGGGGACTGGTTCTTGGGAGCAGTACTTC. It translates to CSVGGTGSWEQYF.

This clonotype was found many times. The rearrangement uses TRBV7-8 and TRBJ2-5; no clear D gene. The CDR3 covers 14 residues. V lost 1 base and J lost 4, with 10 bases in between. Looked up from germline, CDR1 is SGHVS and CDR2 is FQNEAQ. DNA of the CDR3: TGTGCCAGCAGCTTAGGACGCCGCCCAGAGACCCAGTACTTC. It yields the protein CASSLGRRPETQYF.

The V call is TRBV14, the J call TRBJ2-7; 7 nucleotides align to TRBD2. V shed 3 bases, J shed 4 bases, and the junction held 12 bases outside the gene matches. From germline, CDR1 is SGHDN and CDR2 FVKESK. CDR3 length: 16 residues. The CDR3 protein is CASSHSPGRGGYEQYF. DNA for the CDR3: TGTGCCAGCAGCCACTCCCCGGGACGGGGAGGGTACGAGCAGTACTTC. The full variable domain, its missing parts supplied by reference TRBV14 and TRBJ2-7, is EAGVTQFPSHSVIEKGQTVTLRCDPISGHDNLYWYRRVMGKEIKFLLHFVKESKQDESGMPNNRFLAERTGGTYSTLKVQPAELEDSGVYFCASSHSPGRGGYEQYFGPGTRLTVT.

This clonotype occurred a few times. This sequence joins TRBV7-6 and TRBJ2-7; D is ambiguous. V lost 5 bases to trimming and J lost 3 bases, with 11 bases between them. The germline CDR1 and CDR2 sequences are SGHVS and FNYEAQ. The CDR3 runs to 13 residues. Written as DNA, the CDR3 is TGTGCCAGCAGCCACGAGGAGAGCTACGAGCAGTACTTC. Protein: CASSHEESYEQYF.

The chain joins TRBV30 to TRBJ1-2; weak D call: TRBD1 (5 bases). This CDR3 has 12 amino acids. Trimming took off 3 bases at V and 7 bases at J, with 12 bases between the two ends. CDR1 is GTSNPN, CDR2 SVGIG, per germline (reference sequence). For the CDR3, the DNA is TGTGCCTGGAGCCAGGGCTTGAGTGGCTACACCTTC. As protein: CAWSQGLSGYTF.

This clonotype was recorded many times. This chain joins TRBV6-1 and TRBJ1-1; the D is unclear. This CDR3 is 13 amino acids long. V was pared by 6 bases and J by 3 bases, with 11 bases between. In germline, CDR1 is MNHNS, CDR2 SASEGT. This CDR3 reads CASSAQTDTEAFF. The CDR3 DNA reads TGTGCCAGCAGCGCCCAGACCGACACTGAAGCTTTCTTT.

This clonotype was counted at least ten times. CDR3 DNA: TGTGCCAGCAAAACAAGGGCTCCCCCGGGGGGCTACACCTTC. It is translated as CASKTRAPPGGYTF. V is TRBV6-4 and J is TRBJ1-2; no firm D call. The CDR3 has 14 amino acids. Germline values: CDR1 MRHNA, CDR2 SNTAGT. Trimming left V 7 bases short and J 8 bases short, with 20 bases between.